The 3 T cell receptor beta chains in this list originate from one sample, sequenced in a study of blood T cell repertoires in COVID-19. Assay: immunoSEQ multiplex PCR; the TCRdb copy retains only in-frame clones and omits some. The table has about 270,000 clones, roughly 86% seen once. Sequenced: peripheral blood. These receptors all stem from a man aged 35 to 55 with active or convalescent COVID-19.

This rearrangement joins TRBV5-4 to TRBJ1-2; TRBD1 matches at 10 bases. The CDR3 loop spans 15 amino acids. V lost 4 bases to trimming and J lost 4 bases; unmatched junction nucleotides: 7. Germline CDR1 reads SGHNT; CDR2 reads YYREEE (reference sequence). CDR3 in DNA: TGTGCCAGCAGCGACCAGGGACAGGGGTCCTATGGCTACACCTTC. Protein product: CASSDQGQGSYGYTF.

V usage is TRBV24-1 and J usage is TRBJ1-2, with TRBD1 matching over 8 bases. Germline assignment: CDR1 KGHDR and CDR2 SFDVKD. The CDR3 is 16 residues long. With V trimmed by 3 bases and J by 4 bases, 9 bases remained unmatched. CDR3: CATSDTRTGSAYGYTF. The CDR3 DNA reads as TGTGCCACCAGTGATACACGGACAGGGTCGGCCTATGGCTACACCTTC.

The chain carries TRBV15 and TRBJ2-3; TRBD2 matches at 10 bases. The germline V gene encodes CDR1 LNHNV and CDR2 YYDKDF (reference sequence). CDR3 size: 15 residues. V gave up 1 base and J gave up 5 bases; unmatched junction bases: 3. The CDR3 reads CATSRGVAGGDTQYF. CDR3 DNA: TGTGCCACCAGCAGAGGGGTAGCGGGGGGAGATACGCAGTATTTT.